Below, one T cell receptor (beta chain) is given with its context. The antigen is unknown. Expressed TCRB transcripts were sequenced, since all the RNA that had been isolated was reverse transcribed. Assay: immunoSEQ multiplex PCR; the TCRdb copy retains only in-frame clones and omits some. The sample holds 250,000 to 300,000 clones, roughly 24% seen once. This CDR3 is 14 amino acids long. V lost 4 bases and J lost 3, with 11 bases in between. CDR1 and CDR2 from the germline V gene are MGHRA and YSYEKL. The source of the sample is a study of beta chain features in type 1 diabetes. Overall study results and limits: Among patients with Type 1 diabetes, TCRB CDR3s were moderately but significantly shorter in every one of the four CD4+ subsets.

Sequenced input: naive CD4+ T cells from blood. The chain joins TRBV4-1 to TRBJ2-3; no clear D. This sequence was found in a woman younger than 45 with type 1 diabetes. CDR3 DNA: TGCGCCAGCAGCCCCCCCCTGAGTACAGATACGCAGTATTTT. Translating gives CASSPPLSTDTQYF.